Included here is one TCR beta chain sequence, with context. Germline V gives CDR1 SGHRS, CDR2 YFSETQ. The CDR3 is made up of 13 amino acids. Deletions cut 0 bases from V and 5 bases from J, with 5 bases between. This sample stems from a study of blood T cell repertoires in COVID-19. Whole-study context: Acute-phase and convalescent COVID-19 samples originated in the United States, Italy and Spain.

This table comes from immunoSEQ multiplex PCR, and its TCRdb copy is limited to in-frame clones, with some not included. There are approximately 190,000 clones in the sample; around 84% occur only once, and around 21% lies in the top ten. V and J are TRBV5-1 and TRBJ2-2, with D hard to call. Specimen: peripheral blood. The clonotype comes from a human donor in a cohort sampled during active COVID-19. CDR3 nucleotides: TGCGCCAGCAGCTTGGATCGGACCGGGGAGCTGTTTTTT. Protein: CASSLDRTGELFF. Full variable domain (rest looked up from reference TRBV5-1 and TRBJ2-2): KAGVTQTPRYLIKTRGQQVTLSCSPISGHRSVSWYQQTPGQGLQFLFEYFSETQRNKGNFPGRFSGRQFSNSRSEMNVSTLELGDSALYLCASSLDRTGELFFGEGSRLTVL.